Detailed here is one TCR beta chain. The antigen this receptor binds is unknown. Within one base of it there is no much larger clone, and no base qualities were kept. The sample comes from a study of early stage breast cancer tumors (dated by TCRdb to the late 2010s). About the study as a whole: Of the roughly 15 invasive breast tumors, about a dozen were found to be estrogen receptor-positive, progesterone receptor-positive and HER2-negative. Of the roughly twelve ER+/PR+/HER2- tumors, eight were classified as invasive ductal carcinomas and four as invasive lobular carcinomas. On average, each sample had roughly 9.7-fold read coverage. The samples as a whole yielded about 2,400,000 detected templates, corresponding to 850,000 to 1,400,000 unique clonotypes.

General conclusions and limits of the study: Because the cohort was small, analysis by tumor subtype was not possible. Compared with adjacent normal breast tissue, tumors had higher clonality and 2.5 to 3-fold greater T cell density. Enriched TCRB sequences shared across patients were found to be mostly commonly generated sequences that were unlikely to play an important role in the tumor microenvironment. Chain pairing and functional markers such as CD4, CD8 and FOXP3 were missed by bulk genomic DNA sequencing of unsorted cells. Repertoires from blood and normal breast were more alike than repertoires from blood and tumor, and in about 85% of the 16 patients, comparing each tissue with blood separated tumor from normal.

CDR1 SEHNR and CDR2 FQNEAQ are derived from the germline V gene (reference sequence). The germline V end is reduced by 6 bases and the J end by 5 bases; junction bases left unmatched: 9. The CDR3 runs 14 amino acids, cysteine and phenylalanine included. The DNA shown is the 42-base CDR3, in frame from base 1. Every sample was amplified as two independent genomic DNA replicates, using approximately 0.54 ug for blood and approximately 1.5 ug for tumor or normal breast. TCRB sequencing of genomic DNA was carried out with the ImmunoSeq Intro kit according to the manufacturer's instructions. For absolute quantification, the roughly 30-cycle multiplex PCR included proprietary primers along with spike-in control sequences. An 87-bp fragment spanning the CDR3 and flanking V and J genes was sequenced with single-end 150-bp reads. Each lane of an Illumina MiSeq running version 3.0 chemistry carried seven multiplexed samples, with two replicates apiece. Per the original workflow: Raw data were processed with the vendor's proprietary pipeline, and both replicates were merged into a single result per sample. Clonotypes were defined as productive rearrangements sharing the V-gene family, CDR3 amino acid sequence and J-gene segment. To compute clonality, the normalized Shannon entropy (Pielou evenness) of TCRB abundances was subtracted from 1. To estimate T cell density, the total number of templates was divided by the input cell count, which was inferred from how much DNA went in. Total repertoire diversity and clonality were estimated with Recon using default parameters. A clonotype was considered tumor-enriched if its abundance in tumor exceeded 0.1% and was at least 32-fold higher than its abundance in normal breast. TCRdb took over this immuneACCESS table, retaining in-frame rearrangements with V and J assigned. Such tables are incomplete; in checked studies, under half of the missing clones stem from an unresolved V gene, and the remainder is unexplained. That table furnishes V, J and clone size, whereas the DNA furnished D and trimming. Here the sample has some 5,000 clones; almost 70% occur a single time. The ten largest clones represent roughly 15% of the sample.

Adjacent normal breast tissue was collected 2-4 cm away from the tumor, rinsed in PBS and stored in prechilled RNAlater. Because normal breast tissue has high lipid content and low cell density, roughly 90-310 mg of normal breast tissue was often needed to obtain enough DNA. The study profiled bulk TCR beta-chain repertoires in matched peripheral blood, tumor and adjacent normal breast tissue taken from approximately 16 patients with early-stage breast cancer. The Qiagen AllPrep DNA/RNA Mini kit was used for genomic DNA extraction. The source material was normal breast tissue next to the tumor. The chain is made from TRBV7-9 and TRBJ2-5; 7 bases in the junction line up with TRBD1. This TCR derives from a person aged 55-75 years with breast cancer. The CDR3 reads CASSRGLDKETQYF. The sequence in DNA is TGTGCCAGCAGTAGGGGGCTTGATAAGGAGACCCAGTACTTC.